These 15 T cell receptor beta chains came from one sample sequenced in a study of blood T cell repertoires in COVID-19 (dated by TCRdb to 2018 to 2020). The library relied on the immunoSEQ multiplex PCR assay. TCRdb holds this immuneACCESS table with in-frame rearrangements only. Some clones are missing; in checked studies, unresolved V genes explain under half, and the rest has no known cause. This sample is represented by some 110,000 clones; 70% to 90% of them were singletons. The ten biggest clones cover approximately 4.3% of the sample. Sequenced sample: peripheral blood. These receptors all come from a man aged 40-49 years with acute or convalescent COVID-19.

The chain couples TRBV5-6 to TRBJ2-5, with D perhaps matching TRBD1 (5 bases). The CDR3 has 15 residues. Germline V gene lookup returns CDR1 SGHDT and CDR2 YYEEEE. V was shortened by 1 base and J by 4 bases, with 14 bases between the two germline ends. CDR3 nucleotide sequence: TGTGCCAGCAGCTTGTTGCAGGGTGGTTCAGAGACCCAGTACTTC. It is translated as CASSLLQGGSETQYF.

This rearrangement joins TRBV4-1 to TRBJ2-3; D remains unclear. The ends were cut back, 4 bases at V and 0 bases at J, with 8 bases in the middle. The CDR3 is made up of 14 amino acids. The germline V gene encodes CDR1 MGHRA and CDR2 YSYEKL. The CDR3 DNA reads TGCGCCAGCAGCCTTTCCGGGAGCACAGATACGCAGTATTTT. This codes for CASSLSGSTDTQYF.

The gene calls are TRBV3-1 (or the pseudogene TRBV3-2) and TRBJ1-1; the D is unclear. The germline V gene encodes CDR1 LGHDT and CDR2 YNNKEL (reference sequence). V was cut by 3 bases and J by 8 bases, with 16 bases left in between. CDR3 length: 14 amino acids. Here the CDR3 reads CASSQTPVLGEAFF. Written as DNA, the CDR3 is TGTGCCAGCAGCCAGACCCCAGTCCTAGGAGAAGCTTTCTTT.

This clone was seen only a few times. This chain uses TRBV5-6 with TRBJ1-6; 8 bases match TRBD1. The CDR3 totals 14 residues. The V and J ends lost 3 bases and 7 bases, in that order; junction bases with no gene match: 3. In germline, CDR1 is SGHDT, CDR2 YYEEEE. CDR3 loop: CASSYRGTNSPLHF. CDR3 coding DNA: TGTGCCAGCAGCTACAGGGGGACAAATTCACCCCTCCACTTT.

CDR3 loop: CASSPGQYQPQHF. The CDR3 DNA sequence: TGTGCCAGCAGCCCGGGACAGTATCAGCCCCAGCATTTT. The V gene is TRBV7-2, the J gene TRBJ1-5, with TRBD1 matching 7 bases. CDR1 is SGHTA, CDR2 FQGNSA, per germline. This CDR3 contains 13 residues. The V and J ends lost 5 bases and 5 bases, in that order; junction bases with no gene match: 3.

This chain joins TRBV30 and TRBJ1-5; 9 bases agree with TRBD1. The germline CDR1 and CDR2 sequences are GTSNPN and SVGIG (reference sequence). With V trimmed by 3 bases and J by 9 bases, 9 bases remained unmatched. The CDR3 is 14 residues long. The CDR3 DNA is TGTGCCTGGAGCGGGACAGGGCCATCTCCGCCCCAGCATTTT. It encodes CAWSGTGPSPPQHF.

The rearrangement links TRBV19 to TRBJ1-1; 8 bases map to TRBD1. Losses at the gene ends were 5 bases for V and 5 bases for J; bases not matched to a gene: 4. The CDR3 length is 13 residues. CDR1 is LNHDA and CDR2 is SQIVND in the germline V gene (reference sequence). The CDR3 DNA sequence: TGTGCCAGTAGTGAACAGGGGGGTACTGAAGCTTTCTTT. Amino acids: CASSEQGGTEAFF. Filled out from reference TRBV19 and TRBJ1-1, the complete variable domain reads DGGITQSPKYLFRKEGQNVTLSCEQNLNHDAMYWYRQDPGQGLRLIYYSQIVNDFQKGDIAEGYSVSREKKESFPLTVTSAQKNPTAFYLCASSEQGGTEAFFGQGTRLTVV.

A few counts support this clone. This chain joins TRBV6-5 and TRBJ1-4, with 9 bases fitting TRBD1. With 2 bases clipped from V and 7 bases from J, the junction kept 8 bases outside the gene matches. CDR1 MNHEY and CDR2 SVGAGI come from the germline V gene. The CDR3 has 16 amino acids. CDR3 amino acids: CASSYTPGQGREKLFF. CDR3 bases: TGTGCCAGCAGTTACACTCCGGGACAGGGTCGTGAAAAACTGTTTTTT.

The rearrangement joins TRBV2 to TRBJ2-1; 10 nucleotides line up with TRBD2. The CDR3 totals 16 residues. V lost 4 bases, J lost 8 bases, and 11 bases stayed unmatched. The germline gives CDR1 SNHLY, CDR2 FYNNEI. This CDR3 reads CASSAWASGSGYEQFF. The CDR3 DNA reads TGTGCCAGCAGTGCCTGGGCTAGCGGGAGCGGGTATGAGCAGTTCTTC.

The V call is TRBV5-5, the J call TRBJ1-2, with D unclear. The ends were cut back, 0 bases at V and 8 bases at J, with 8 bases in the middle. The CDR3 is made up of 12 amino acids. From germline, CDR1 is SGHKS and CDR2 YYEKEE (reference sequence). CDR3 residues: CASSLGGQGYTF. Here the CDR3 DNA reads TGTGCCAGCAGCTTGGGCGGTCAGGGCTACACCTTC. Full variable domain (outside the CDR3, taken from reference TRBV5-5 and TRBJ1-2): DAGVTQSPTHLIKTRGQQVTLRCSPISGHKSVSWYQQVLGQGPQFIFQYYEKEERGRGNFPDRFSARQFPNYSSELNVNALLLGDSALYLCASSLGGQGYTFGSGTRLTVV.

The gene calls are TRBV6-5 and TRBJ1-1; D gene unclear. The germline gives CDR1 MNHEY, CDR2 SVGAGI. V was shortened by 6 bases and J by 0 bases, with 8 bases between the two germline ends. The CDR3 spans 13 residues. CDR3 DNA: TGTGCCAGCAGGGCCACACTGAACACTGAAGCTTTCTTT. It yields the protein CASRATLNTEAFF.

The sample holds one count of this clone. This rearrangement joins TRBV14 to TRBJ2-3; possibly TRBD1 for D (6 bases). Per germline, CDR1 SGHDN and CDR2 FVKESK. The V gene lost 0 bases and the J gene lost 10 bases, with 11 bases spanning the gap. The CDR3 is 13 amino acids. CDR3 residues: CASSQDRYRAQYF. CDR3 in DNA: TGTGCCAGCAGCCAAGATAGGTACAGGGCGCAGTATTTT.

This clone was counted a few times. The V call is TRBV24-1, the J call TRBJ1-2; TRBD1 is a possible D gene (6 bases). Germline V gene data show CDR1 as KGHDR and CDR2 as SFDVKD. This CDR3 spans 13 amino acids. The V and J ends lost 5 bases and 6 bases respectively, with 12 bases between them. The CDR3, as DNA: TGTGCCACCAGTGGTCCCTCAGGGGATGGCTACACCTTC. This gives the protein CATSGPSGDGYTF.

There are a few counts of this clone. J is TRBJ1-2 and V is TRBV30; the D gene is possibly TRBD1 (5 bases). Germline V lookup: CDR1 GTSNPN, CDR2 SVGIG (reference sequence). This CDR3 is built from 15 residues. Trimming took 0 bases from V and 5 from J, leaving 16 bases between them. The CDR3 loop reads CAWSVGGVDTYGYTF. The DNA of the CDR3 is TGTGCCTGGAGTGTGGGGGGGGTCGATACTTATGGCTACACCTTC.

This sequence joins TRBV30 and TRBJ1-2; D is uncertain. The V end lost 7 bases, the J end lost 6 bases, and 21 bases lay between the germline ends. CDR3 length: 14 residues. The germline gives CDR1 GTSNPN, CDR2 SVGIG (reference sequence). Here the CDR3 reads CASQSLYPNNGYTF. The CDR3 region has the DNA TGTGCCTCCCAAAGTCTCTACCCCAATAATGGCTACACCTTC.